This T cell receptor beta chain was profiled in a study of CXCR3-negative and CXCR3-positive naive CD8 T cells. Of note for this clonotype: Its antigen is as yet unknown.

The CDR3 has 14 amino acids. Germline loops: CDR1 SGHRS, CDR2 YFSETQ. UMI-labeled TRB cDNA libraries were prepared by 5' RACE. TCRdb derives one entry per CDR3 protein from the 5' RACE reads, leaving out DNA. The data show over 70,000 distinct CDR3 sequences, and the top ten clones hold roughly 1.1%. Whole-study results and caveats: CXCR3-expressing naive cells carried TRB CDR3s more hydrophobic than those of CXCR3-negative naive cells. Diversity was high in both naive subsets and much lower in memory cells. Naive cells, whether CXCR3-negative or CXCR3-positive, had similar TRBV-TRBJ usage, while memory cells differed.

The source of this sequence is a human donor in good health. Some clones in this sample may be carry-over from other donors' samples. The chain employs TRBV5-1 and TRBJ2-7; TCRdb's D gene call, TRBD1, goes unchecked for lack of DNA. Sequencing was performed on naive CXCR3- CD8+ T cells from blood. Subset of the sample: CD45RO-CCR7+CD27+CD95- naive CD8+ T cells lacking CXCR3 (TNR3-). The CDR3 here is CASGDGTGAYEQYF. The full variable domain, completed using reference TRBV5-1 and TRBJ2-7, is KAGVTQTPRYLIKTRGQQVTLSCSPISGHRSVSWYQQTPGQGLQFLFEYFSETQRNKGNFPGRFSGRQFSNSRSEMNVSTLELGDSALYLCASGDGTGAYEQYFGPGTRLTVT.